Each of the 6 T cell receptor beta chains below was sequenced from the same sample in a study of cytomegalovirus exposure and HLA in healthy donors. A multiplex PCR was run with 60 Vbeta primers and 13 Jbeta primers. Data came from immunoSEQ multiplex PCR; TCRdb stores just in-frame clones and leaves some out. The sample comprises under 170,000 clones, about four fifths of which are singletons, and about 4% rests with the top ten. The sequencing input was PBMCs. Source of these receptors: a human donor in good health.

CDR3 in DNA: TGTGCCATCAAGGGGGCCCGGGAGCTGTTTTTT. It specifies CAIKGARELFF. This sequence joins TRBV10-3 and TRBJ2-2; TRBD1 aligns across 7 bases. The germline V gene encodes CDR1 ENHRY and CDR2 SYGVKD. The CDR3 has 11 amino acids. After removal of 7 bases from V and 9 bases from J, the junction contained 2 bases not matched to a gene.

This clone occurred a few times. The chain recombines TRBV28 with TRBJ1-1, with TRBD1 identical over 8 bases. The CDR3 sequence is 14 residues long. Losses at the gene ends were 7 bases for V and 1 base for J; bases not matched to a gene: 5. The germline V gene encodes CDR1 MDHEN and CDR2 SYDVKM. CDR3 in DNA: TGTGCCAGCACTACGGACAGGGAGAACACTGAAGCTTTCTTT. It codes for CASTTDRENTEAFF.

The count of this clone is one. This chain joins TRBV6-5 and TRBJ2-7, with D perhaps TRBD2 (6 bases). The V and J ends lost 6 bases and 6 bases respectively, with 18 bases between them. CDR3 length: 14 amino acids. Looked up from germline, CDR1 is MNHEY and CDR2 is SVGAGI. The CDR3 DNA sequence: TGTGCCAGCAGGGGAGGAGGGGATAAGGGCGAGCAGTACTTC. This translates into CASRGGGDKGEQYF.

V and J are TRBV7-9 and TRBJ1-1; maybe TRBD1 (5 bases). The germline V gene encodes CDR1 SEHNR and CDR2 FQNEAQ (reference sequence). The CDR3 has 12 residues. The chain's CDR3 is CGCGGINTEAFF. The CDR3, as DNA: TGTGGCTGCGGGGGAATAAACACTGAAGCTTTCTTT.

The chain recombines TRBV5-6 with TRBJ2-5; perhaps TRBD1 as D (5 bases). The V gene's germline CDR1 is SGHDT and CDR2 YYEEEE. This CDR3 contains 13 residues. Trimming removed 1 base at V and 4 bases at J, with 8 bases between. The CDR3, as DNA: TGTGCCAGCAGCTTGCAAAGGGGAGAGACCCAGTACTTC. Its protein is CASSLQRGETQYF.

This clone was seen only a few times. The chain has TRBV13 and TRBJ2-1; 7 nucleotides align to TRBD1. V lost 4 bases, J lost 6 bases, and 6 bases stayed unmatched. The CDR3 length is 14 residues. Germline CDR1 and CDR2: PRHDT and FYEKMQ (reference sequence). The CDR3 region is CASSWDRRFNEQFF. The CDR3 DNA follows: TGTGCCAGCAGCTGGGACAGAAGGTTCAATGAGCAGTTCTTC.